The rows below give T cell receptor beta chains drawn from one sample of a study of T cells in Graves' hyperthyroidism and ophthalmopathy. TCRdb fed the multiplex PCR reads into MiXCR, producing one record per CDR3 protein. The table has 550,000 to 800,000 distinct CDR3 sequences, about 15% seen once. Specimen: blood. These receptors were obtained from a man aged 18 to 29 with Graves' hyperthyroidism. CDR3s include the opening cysteine and the closing phenylalanine or tryptophan. The order of the fields is V gene, clone size, D gene, J gene, CDR3 DNA, CDR3 protein. A D gene is named only where the DNA matches it firmly. Only part of the rows carry a size: once, few, many, or a class if the clone is expanded.

TRBV29-1,NA,TRBD2,TRBJ2-2,TGCAGCGTTGAAGAGGGCTCTAGCGGGAGCGCCGGGGAGCTGTTTTTT,CSVEEGSSGSAGELFF
TRBV3-1,many,NA,TRBJ1-1,TGTGCCAGCAGCCTGGGACCTACAAACACTGAAGCTTTCTTT,CASSLGPTNTEAFF
TRBV28,few,NA,TRBJ2-7,TGTGCCAGCATAACGGGGGCAGGGGCGCGTGCCGAGCAGTACTTC,CASITGAGARAEQYF
TRBV7-9,few,TRBD1,TRBJ1-1,TGTGCCAGCAGCCCAGGACAGGGTTTCAAGTTTCGGGACACTGAAGCTTTCTTT,CASSPGQGFKFRDTEAFF
TRBV2,many,NA,TRBJ2-7,TGTGCCAGCAGTGGACAGCGCAACTACTACGAGCAGTACTTC,CASSGQRNYYEQYF
TRBV19,once,NA,TRBJ1-6,TGTGCCAGTAGTATTGAGGGGAGCGCCTATAATTGGTCACCCCTCCACTTT,CASSIEGSAYNWSPLHF
TRBV19,once,TRBD1,TRBJ2-1,TGTGCCAGTAGTATAGGGACAGGGAGTGGGGACAATGAGCAGTTCTTC,CASSIGTGSGDNEQFF
TRBV10-3,few,NA,TRBJ1-5,TGTGCCATCAGCGGCGCAGCTCAGAACAATCAGCCCCAGCATTTT,CAISGAAQNNQPQHF
TRBV6-5,many,NA,TRBJ2-7,TGTGCCAGCAGTTACTCTATGGGTAGCGGAGCGGGTATTGCCTACGAGCAGTACTTC,CASSYSMGSGAGIAYEQYF
TRBV7-3,few,TRBD2,TRBJ2-2,TGTGCCAGCAGCCCGGAGATCGGGGGGTATTCCGGGGAGCTGTTTTTT,CASSPEIGGYSGELFF
TRBV6-1,NA,NA,TRBJ2-3,TGTGCCAGCCTCCCCTCGGGGCCGGGGCGCACAGATACGCAGTATTTT,CASLPSGPGRTDTQYF
TRBV20-1,NA,TRBD1,TRBJ2-3,TGCAGTGCGCCCGGTTCGACAGGGGAGACAGATACGCAGTATTTT,CSAPGSTGETDTQYF
TRBV5-6,few,TRBD1,TRBJ1-5,TGTGCCAGCAGCATGGGACAGACTGACAATCAGCCCCAGCATTTT,CASSMGQTDNQPQHF
TRBV20-1,NA,TRBD2,TRBJ2-1,TGCAGTGCTAGAGGCTCGGGACTAATAAACAATGAGCAGTTCTTC,CSARGSGLINNEQFF
TRBV4-1,NA,NA,TRBJ1-2,TGCGCCAGCAGCCAAGAAGGGCAGGGAGGATATGGCTACACCTTC,CASSQEGQGGYGYTF
TRBV18,many,TRBD1,TRBJ2-5,TGTGCCAGCTCAACTCGGACAGGGATGATCGAGACCCAGTACTTC,CASSTRTGMIETQYF
TRBV28,many,NA,TRBJ2-5,TGTGCCAGCAGTTTTGTGTGGCGGGATCAAGAGACCCAGTACTTC,CASSFVWRDQETQYF
TRBV18,few,NA,TRBJ2-1,TGTGCCAGCTCACCCGGGACTTCCAATGAGCAGTTCTTC,CASSPGTSNEQFF
TRBV4-1,few,NA,TRBJ2-5,TGCGCCAGCAGCCAGGGTCGGCAGACCCAAGAGACCCAGTACTTC,CASSQGRQTQETQYF
TRBV12-3/TRBV12-4,many,TRBD2,TRBJ2-7,TGTGCCAGCAGCCTAGCGGGAGGGCCCCACGAGCAGTACTTC,CASSLAGGPHEQYF
TRBV4-1,few,TRBD2,TRBJ2-7,TGCGCCAGCAGCCAAGATCCGGTGAGCGGGAGATTGCACGAGCAGTACTTC,CASSQDPVSGRLHEQYF
TRBV12-5,NA,NA,TRBJ1-1,TGTGCTAGTGGTTTGGTTGGGGGATCCTACGAAGCTTTCTTT,CASGLVGGSYEAFF
TRBV6-6,few,TRBD2,TRBJ2-1,TGTGCCAGCAGTTACCCAGCGGGAGGACCCGGCAATGAGCAGTTCTTC,CASSYPAGGPGNEQFF
TRBV12-3/TRBV12-4,NA,TRBD2,TRBJ2-1,TGTGCCAGCAGTCCCCCAACGAGCGGGAGGGCCCTCGGGTCAAAGGAGCAGTTCTTC,CASSPPTSGRALGSKEQFF
TRBV20-1,few,TRBD1,TRBJ2-2,TGCAGTGCTACAGGGGGCCGGAACACCGGGGAGCTGTTTTTT,CSATGGRNTGELFF
TRBV30,NA,NA,TRBJ2-6,TGTGCCTGTCCTAGGGAATCCGGGGCCAACGTCCTGACTTTC,CACPRESGANVLTF
TRBV19,few,TRBD2,TRBJ2-5,TGTGCCAGTAGTACCGTAGGCGGGAGACGAGAGACCCAGTACTTC,CASSTVGGRRETQYF
TRBV12-3/TRBV12-4,NA,NA,TRBJ1-5,TGTGCCAGCAGCACTGGGCCGTTCTACCAGCATTTT,CASSTGPFYQHF
TRBV5-5,NA,TRBD1,TRBJ1-1,TGTGCCAGCAGCTTGGATAGGGGGCGCAGGACTGAAGCTTTCTTT,CASSLDRGRRTEAFF
TRBV6-1,many,NA,TRBJ1-2,TGTGCCAGCAAGGGGGGAACAGCAACTAACTATGGCTACACCTTC,CASKGGTATNYGYTF
TRBV7-2,NA,NA,TRBJ1-1,TGTGCCAGCAGCGCCGACAGGTGGGACACTGAAGCTTTCTTT,CASSADRWDTEAFF
TRBV6-1,NA,NA,TRBJ2-3,TGTGCCAGCAGCCCCTCGGGACTTCTTCCGGATACGCAGTATTTT,CASSPSGLLPDTQYF
TRBV14,few,NA,TRBJ2-1,TGTGCCAGCAGCCAAGATGGGGCAGGTTCCTACAATGAGCAGTTCTTC,CASSQDGAGSYNEQFF
TRBV6-2/TRBV6-3,few,TRBD1,TRBJ2-7,TGTGCCAGCAGCCCAGGGTTCGGGACAGGGTTAAACGAGCAGTACTTC,CASSPGFGTGLNEQYF
TRBV20-1,many,TRBD1,TRBJ2-3,TGCAGTGCTCAGACAGGGGGGGTGGATGGAGATACGCAGTATTTT,CSAQTGGVDGDTQYF
TRBV28,many,NA,TRBJ2-1,TGTGCCAGCAGTCCAGGGGAGGAAAATGAGCAGTTCTTC,CASSPGEENEQFF
TRBV11-1,NA,TRBD2,TRBJ2-1,TGTGCCAGCGGACTAGCGGGAGTAAATGAGCAGTTCTTC,CASGLAGVNEQFF
TRBV6-2/TRBV6-3,NA,TRBD1,TRBJ1-1,TGTGCCAGCAGTACGATTTTTCAGGGGGCGCGAAGAACTGAAGCTTTCTTT,CASSTIFQGARRTEAFF
TRBV3-1,NA,NA,TRBJ1-1,TGTGCCAGCAGCCAAGATCGACGCCAGGATCGCTTCACTGAAGCTTTCTTT,CASSQDRRQDRFTEAFF
TRBV30,few,NA,TRBJ1-5,TGTGCCTGGAGTAGGAACCTGGGCAAGGAGCCCCAGCATTTT,CAWSRNLGKEPQHF
TRBV20-1,NA,NA,TRBJ1-4,TGCAGTGCTAGGGCGGGGCGCGCGGAAAAACTGTTTTTT,CSARAGRAEKLFF
TRBV13,many,NA,TRBJ2-7,TGTGCCAGCAGCTTAGGGGCTTCATCGGGGGAGCAGTACTTC,CASSLGASSGEQYF
TRBV4-2,NA,TRBD2,TRBJ2-1,TGTGCCAGCAGCCAAGGTGGGACGGGGGGGAATGAGCAGTTCTTC,CASSQGGTGGNEQFF
TRBV2,many,TRBD1,TRBJ1-1,TGTGCCAGCAGCCGGGAACAGGGGGTAACTGAAGCTTTCTTT,CASSREQGVTEAFF
TRBV30,many,TRBD1,TRBJ2-7,TGTGCCTGGACCTCCGGGACAGGGTTCTCCGAGCAGTACTTC,CAWTSGTGFSEQYF
TRBV7-9,many,NA,TRBJ2-3,TGTGCCAGCAGCTTAGAGCAGGGGGATACGCAGTATTTT,CASSLEQGDTQYF
TRBV18,many,NA,TRBJ1-2,TGTGCCAGCTCACAGCAACTGGGACAACTGTATGGCTACACCTTC,CASSQQLGQLYGYTF
TRBV12-3/TRBV12-4,many,TRBD1,TRBJ2-7,TGTGCCAGCAGTTTAAGAGGGGGCGGAATCAACGAGCAGTACTTC,CASSLRGGGINEQYF
TRBV20-1,NA,TRBD1,TRBJ1-4,TGCAGTGCCGTGGATCATACAGGGGCGGGTGAAAAACTGTTTTTT,CSAVDHTGAGEKLFF
TRBV28,many,TRBD1,TRBJ1-5,TGTGCCAGCAGCTTCCCCGGACAGGGGAATCAGCCCCAGCATTTT,CASSFPGQGNQPQHF